This is a list of T cell receptor beta chains from one sample in a study of CD8 T cells in ankylosing spondylitis. TCRdb fed the 5' RACE reads into MiXCR, producing one record per CDR3 protein. This sample carries 700,000 to 1,000,000 distinct CDR3 sequences, about 10% of them seen once, and the ten largest clones take 0.51%. The sequencing input was blood, either unsorted or a sorted T cell fraction (not recorded which). These receptors were taken from a male donor with ankylosing spondylitis. Each CDR3 is given without its conserved first and last residue. The D gene is left open where the match is weak.

D gene,V gene,J gene,CDR3 protein
NA,TRBV15,TRBJ1-1,ATSGGFANTEAF
NA,TRBV7-2,TRBJ2-5,ASSYGSEETQY
NA,TRBV20-1,TRBJ2-7,SARKGYPREQY
NA,TRBV27,TRBJ1-1,ASSSKYYSGEAF
TRBD2,TRBV20-1,TRBJ2-1,SARTSGANEQF
TRBD1,TRBV18,TRBJ2-7,ASSPSTGGTYEQY
NA,TRBV20-1,TRBJ2-1,SARAFEGVNEQF
NA,TRBV20-1,TRBJ1-5,SAADGYQPQH
NA,TRBV5-1,TRBJ2-3,ASSLTPEPTDTQY
TRBD1,TRBV11-2,TRBJ2-7,ASSKRDRQDEQY
TRBD1,TRBV7-2,TRBJ2-7,ASSLIDRGVDEQY
NA,TRBV7-3,TRBJ1-1,ASSLFGENTEAF
NA,TRBV29-1,TRBJ1-2,SVQQGRADYGYT
NA,TRBV20-1,TRBJ2-2,SARGPSANTGELF
NA,TRBV20-1,TRBJ2-1,SASPGSVRSEQF
NA,TRBV12-3/TRBV12-4,TRBJ2-5,ASSLRAARQY
NA,TRBV29-1,TRBJ2-3,SVTDGATDTQY
NA,TRBV11-2,TRBJ1-1,ASSPRTGRNTEAF
NA,TRBV20-1,TRBJ1-1,SYTVYTEAF
TRBD1,TRBV12-3/TRBV12-4,TRBJ2-7,ASSPRDRDDEQY
NA,TRBV28,TRBJ1-4,ASSLSLRDQE
NA,TRBV7-2,TRBJ2-3,ASSLVYRTDTQY
NA,TRBV20-1,TRBJ1-4,SASPGIDEKLF
NA,TRBV6-5,TRBJ1-1,ASSYYGIEAF
NA,TRBV28,TRBJ2-1,ASKILGLVDEQF
NA,TRBV2,TRBJ1-5,ASSVEGSGNQPQH
NA,TRBV20-1,TRBJ1-2,SARHPQGPPYGYT
NA,TRBV7-2,TRBJ2-7,ASNRDGRAYEQY
NA,TRBV20-1,TRBJ2-3,SAPGGDTQY
NA,TRBV7-2,TRBJ2-7,ASSLGGDTSYEQY
NA,TRBV7-2,TRBJ2-4,ASRSPTRTQY
NA,TRBV6-2/TRBV6-3,TRBJ2-5,ASSYAPQETQY
NA,TRBV15,TRBJ2-5,ATSRVGSKETQY
NA,TRBV11-2,TRBJ2-1,ASSLEVFSGTYNEQF
NA,TRBV20-1,TRBJ2-3,SAPRSSTDTQY
NA,TRBV4-3,TRBJ1-2,ASSQFTTANYGYT
TRBD1,TRBV6-2/TRBV6-3,TRBJ2-2,ATRDRGTGELF
NA,TRBV6-1,TRBJ1-3,ASRSGVLGNTIY
TRBD1,TRBV6-5,TRBJ1-1,ASSYSGTGNTEAF
NA,TRBV10-3,TRBJ2-7,AISDPGGQY
TRBD1,TRBV5-1,TRBJ2-2,ASSWDRRNTGELF
NA,TRBV6-1,TRBJ1-2,ASSETADYGYT
NA,TRBV5-1,TRBJ2-7,ASSLDVAGEQY
TRBD2,TRBV20-1,TRBJ2-1,SARELGLAGNEQF
NA,TRBV29-1,TRBJ2-3,SVEDSPLDTQY
TRBD1,TRBV7-9,TRBJ1-1,ASSPRDRVMEAF
NA,TRBV5-1,TRBJ1-4,ASSLVFAATNEKLF
NA,TRBV9,TRBJ1-1,ASSVEPTNTEAF
NA,TRBV28,TRBJ2-5,ASSFRALPQETQY